This record covers a single T cell receptor (beta chain). Antigen specificity is unknown. Template switching added a universal primer site, and cDNA bore unique molecular identifiers. TCRdb reprocessed the 5' RACE reads via MiXCR and lists one record per CDR3 protein. The sample consists of approximately 500,000 distinct CDR3 sequences, about 15% of them appearing once. This entry belongs to a study of identical twins. Study results and caveats: Excess low generation probability was seen in twin-shared out-of-frame alpha sequences. The authors drew conclusions from cross-sectional statistical analysis rather than following the same donors.

Trimming took off 0 bases at V and 3 bases at J, with 9 bases between the two ends. There are 14 residues in the CDR3. The germline CDR1 and CDR2 sequences are SGHRS and YFSETQ. This sample also belongs to another study, concerning yellow fever vaccine responses in identical twins.

This sequence originates from a woman between 18 and 29 years old in good health. Sequencing was done on a sample of CD4+ T cells sorted from blood. The chain employs TRBV5-1 and TRBJ1-1; D call uncertain. The CDR3 protein is CASSLVLPDTEAFF. The CDR3 region has the DNA TGCGCCAGCAGCTTGGTGCTCCCTGACACTGAAGCTTTCTTT.